Here is one T cell receptor (beta chain) with its context. Its antigen is currently unknown. This specimen belongs to a study of T cell responses to AZD1222 COVID-19 vaccine. About the research overall: Analyses pooled second doses at about 4 or about 12 weeks.

General observations from the study: The sample set comprised mostly white British donors with more females, and clonal diversity was possibly underestimated. Sampled repertoires all dated from after the peak T cell response.

Germline V gene lookup returns CDR1 SGHTA and CDR2 FQGNSA. V was pared by 3 bases and J by 4 bases, with 5 bases of the junction left unmatched. The CDR3 is 14 amino acids. TCRdb's table, derived via immunoSEQ multiplex PCR, lists solely in-frame clones and lacks some. The profile covers around 50,000 clones, with around 80% appearing a single time and about 9.4% taken by the ten largest. The TCR sequence derives from an adult in good health. Sequencing used peripheral blood, obtained on day 0 of AZD1222 vaccination. This rearrangement joins TRBV7-2 to TRBJ1-1; the match to TRBD1 covers 7 bases. DNA of the CDR3: TGTGCCAGCAGCTTCCGACAGGGCGGCACTGAAGCTTTCTTT. Encoded protein: CASSFRQGGTEAFF.